What follows is one TCR beta chain and its context. There is no known antigen for this receptor. No quality values exist for individual bases; no much larger clone is one base distant. The entry originates in a study of PD-L1 blockade in urothelial cancer (dated by TCRdb to 2016 to 2017). General notes on the study: Every patient began therapy around 2014 and was given atezolizumab 1,200 mg intravenously every 3 weeks. About 85% of the roughly 30 patients were males with bladder-origin urothelial cancer, and about 65% of the roughly 30 reported a prior smoking history. An ECOG performance status of 0 or 1 was recorded for the patients, and 0 to 3 prior chemotherapy regimens had been received by the patients. Blood samples were analyzed at two time points: 3 weeks after treatment start (second dose) and 6 weeks after treatment start. Blood samples yielded a median of roughly 150,000 T cells and tens of thousands of unique TCRs, with median clonality around 0.083. An exploratory multi-omic analysis was conducted of the somatic, immune and clinical correlates of response to PD-L1 blockade with atezolizumab in urothelial cancer. Pretreatment tumor samples, along with matched peripheral blood collected serially before and after atezolizumab treatment, underwent TCR sequencing. Durable clinical benefit was defined as a progression-free survival longer than 6 months, and TCR features were additionally tested against progression-free survival and overall survival. Whole exome sequencing and RNA sequencing of pretreatment tumors were performed alongside TCR sequencing in the same patients. Durable clinical benefit was achieved by nine patients and was not achieved by 20 patients. Twenty-nine patients had pretreatment blood TCR-seq, about 25 had at least one posttreatment blood collection, and about 25 had tumor TCR-seq.

Counted from cysteine to phenylalanine, this CDR3 has 14 amino acids. The DNA shown is the 42-base CDR3, in frame from base 1. Compared with germline, V lacks 4 bases and J lacks 6 bases; bases without a gene match: 7. CDR1 MNHEY and CDR2 SMNVEV were looked up in the germline V gene (reference sequence). Synthetic TCR analog templates were spiked into each PCR to estimate absolute template abundance from read counts. The immunoSEQ assay was used to amplify TCRbeta CDR3 regions from genomic DNA with bias-controlled V and J gene primers. Sequencing of rearranged TCRbeta segments was performed at approximately 20X coverage. The original pipeline was this. Clustering was used to correct sequencing errors, and CDR3s were annotated against IMGT to assign V, D and J genes. Downstream analyses used only productive TCRbeta rearrangements and left out out-of-frame or stop-codon sequences. To compute clonality, Shannon entropy was normalized by the log of the number of unique productive sequences and then subtracted from one. Fisher's exact test with Benjamini-Hochberg correction, using a cutoff of adjusted p below 0.01, was how clones that differed between time points or between blood and tumor were identified. Not all clones reach the TCRdb copy of this immuneACCESS table, which keeps in-frame sequences only. Checked studies attribute under half of the gap to unresolved V genes and leave the rest unexplained. The V and J calls and clone size are taken from that table; D and trimming were inferred from the DNA. This sample holds about 55,000 clones; approximately 75% were observed only once. Of the sample, 3.5% to 4.5% falls within the top ten clones.

What the work shows at the level of the full study, not this receptor alone: At 3 weeks after the start of treatment, tumor-associated TCR clones in peripheral blood had expanded more in patients with durable benefit (n ≈ 22, p = 0.022). Because the sample size was small (n ≈ 30) and many exploratory analyses were performed, the results are intended to be hypothesis-generating. Improved progression-free and overall survival was associated with having pretreatment peripheral blood TCR clonality below the median.

The cohort included 29 patients with locally advanced or metastatic urothelial carcinoma who were treated at Memorial Sloan Kettering on a trial protocol. Peripheral blood mononuclear cells were collected pretreatment and during treatment, with between 1 and 8 total time points obtained per patient. The Qiagen DNeasy Blood extraction kit was used to purify genomic DNA from total PBMCs and tumor samples. PBMCs were collected pretreatment and during treatment and were isolated and stored as previously described. The chain is assembled from TRBV27 and TRBJ2-5, with TRBD1 identical over 8 junction bases. The sample consisted of PBMCs, taken around atezolizumab (anti-PD-L1) treatment. The sequence derives from a man in his 70s with urothelial cancer. The CDR3 protein sequence reads: CASSWGQGAKTQYF. The DNA is TGTGCCAGCAGTTGGGGGCAGGGGGCAAAGACCCAGTACTTC.